This T cell receptor (beta chain) was recovered during a study of blood T cell repertoires in COVID-19. Study-wide background: Some COVID-19 samples were acute and others convalescent; all came from the United States, Italy and Spain. T cells, B-cell-depleted T cells, or PBMCs supplied cDNA or gDNA.

In the original analysis: The assay estimated nucleated cells by amplifying reference gene primers. The assay was immunoSEQ multiplex PCR, and TCRdb's table has in-frame clones only and misses some. V and J calls and clone size are given by that table; D and trimming were obtained from the DNA. The sample yields hundreds of thousands of clones, 89% seen once. Per germline, CDR1 SGHNT and CDR2 YYREEE (reference sequence). The J segment lost 4 bases and the V segment lost 3 bases, leaving 4 bases of the junction unmatched. This CDR3 has 15 residues. This chain connects TRBV5-4 to TRBJ2-7; 13 nucleotides line up with TRBD2. The receptor's source is a man between 60 and 75 years old who had recovered from COVID-19. Sequenced material: peripheral blood. CDR3: CASSSGTSGIYEQYF. The CDR3 coding sequence is TGTGCCAGCAGCTCCGGGACTAGCGGGATTTACGAGCAGTACTTC. The full variable domain, rest sourced from reference TRBV5-4 and TRBJ2-7, is ETGVTQSPTHLIKTRGQQVTLRCSSQSGHNTVSWYQQALGQGPQFIFQYYREEENGRGNFPPRFSGLQFPNYSSELNVNALELDDSALYLCASSSGTSGIYEQYFGPGTRLTVT.